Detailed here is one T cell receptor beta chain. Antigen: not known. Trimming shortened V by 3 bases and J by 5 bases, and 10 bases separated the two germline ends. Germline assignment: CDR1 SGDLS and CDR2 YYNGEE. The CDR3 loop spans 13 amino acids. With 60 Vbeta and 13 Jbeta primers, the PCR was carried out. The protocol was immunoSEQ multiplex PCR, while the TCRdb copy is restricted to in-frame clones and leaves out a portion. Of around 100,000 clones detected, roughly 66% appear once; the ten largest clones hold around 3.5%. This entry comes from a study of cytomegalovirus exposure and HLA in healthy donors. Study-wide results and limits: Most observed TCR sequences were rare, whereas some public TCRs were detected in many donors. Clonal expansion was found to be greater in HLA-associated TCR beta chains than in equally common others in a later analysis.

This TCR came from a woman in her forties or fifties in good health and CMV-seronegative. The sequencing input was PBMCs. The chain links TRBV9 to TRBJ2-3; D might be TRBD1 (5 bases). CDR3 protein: CASSGQGGDTQYF. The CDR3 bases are TGTGCCAGCAGCGGGCAGGGTGGAGATACGCAGTATTTT.